The present T cell receptor beta chain was sequenced within a study of blood T cell repertoires in COVID-19. With 3 bases clipped from V and 6 bases from J, the junction kept 10 bases outside the gene matches. CDR1 is SGHTA, CDR2 FQGNSA, per germline. This CDR3 comprises 16 residues. Only in-frame clones appear in the TCRdb table, and some are missing; sequencing was by immunoSEQ multiplex PCR. The sample holds 150,000 or so clones, about 89% seen once. The clonotype was recovered from a man of 80 years or more with acute or convalescent COVID-19. This chain connects TRBV7-2 to TRBJ2-2; TRBD1 matches 7 bases. The specimen sequenced was peripheral blood. The CDR3 coding sequence is TGTGCCAGCAGCTTTTCCAGGACAGGCAGGGCCGGGGAGCTGTTTTTT. Its translation: CASSFSRTGRAGELFF. Based on the CDR3 plus reference TRBV7-2 and TRBJ2-2, the full variable domain is GAGVSQSPSNKVTEKGKDVELRCDPISGHTALYWYRQSLGQGLEFLIYFQGNSAPDKSGLPSDRFSAERTGGSVSTLTIQRTQQEDSAVYLCASSFSRTGRAGELFFGEGSRLTVL.